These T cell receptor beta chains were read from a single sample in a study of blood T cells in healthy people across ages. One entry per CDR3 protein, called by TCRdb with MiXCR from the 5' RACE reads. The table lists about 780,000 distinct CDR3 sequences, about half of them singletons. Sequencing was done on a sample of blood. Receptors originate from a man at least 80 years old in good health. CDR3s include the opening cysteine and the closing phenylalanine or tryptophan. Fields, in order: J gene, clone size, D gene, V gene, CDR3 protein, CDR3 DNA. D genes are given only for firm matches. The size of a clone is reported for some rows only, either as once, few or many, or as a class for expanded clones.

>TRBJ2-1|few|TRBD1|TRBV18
CASSPTGAGLKFF
TGTGCCAGCTCACCAACAGGGGCCGGCTTAAAGTTCTTC
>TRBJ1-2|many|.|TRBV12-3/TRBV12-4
CASSLAGANYGYTF
TGTGCCAGCAGTTTAGCAGGCGCTAACTATGGCTACACCTTC
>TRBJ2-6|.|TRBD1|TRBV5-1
CASTTGTDSSGANVLTF
TGCGCCAGCACTACCGGGACAGATAGCTCTGGGGCCAACGTCCTGACTTTC
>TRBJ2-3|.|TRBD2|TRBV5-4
CASSPGTSGRGTDTQYF
TGTGCCAGCAGCCCAGGGACTAGCGGGAGAGGTACAGATACGCAGTATTTT
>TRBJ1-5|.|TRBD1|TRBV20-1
CSARGQGKQPQHF
TGCAGTGCTCGTGGACAGGGGAAGCAGCCCCAGCATTTT
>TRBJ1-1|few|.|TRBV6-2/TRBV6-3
CASSPSPRANTEAFF
TGTGCCAGCAGTCCGTCGCCCCGGGCTAACACTGAAGCTTTCTTT
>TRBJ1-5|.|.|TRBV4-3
CASSQEGGSGQPQHF
TGCGCCAGCAGCCAAGAAGGGGGAAGCGGTCAGCCCCAGCATTTT
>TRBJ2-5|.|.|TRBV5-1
CASSIQGPEKETQYF
TGCGCCAGCAGCATTCAGGGTCCGGAGAAAGAGACCCAGTACTTC
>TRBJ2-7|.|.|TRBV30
CAWIFGAEQYF
TGTGCCTGGATTTTCGGCGCCGAGCAGTACTTC
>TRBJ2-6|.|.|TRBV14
CASSQGGRSPPSVLTF
TGTGCCAGCAGCCAAGGGGGCAGATCACCCCCTAGCGTCCTGACTTTC
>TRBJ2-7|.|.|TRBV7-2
CASSWDASSGYEQYF
TGTGCCAGCAGCTGGGACGCATCGTCGGGCTACGAGCAGTACTTC
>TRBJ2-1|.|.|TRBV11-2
CASSFPGEQFF
TGTGCCAGCAGCTTCCCGGGCGAGCAGTTCTTC
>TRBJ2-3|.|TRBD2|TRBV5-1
CASSSSGLAGASADTQYF
TGCGCCAGCAGCTCCTCGGGACTAGCGGGAGCGAGCGCAGATACGCAGTATTTT
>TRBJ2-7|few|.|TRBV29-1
CSVEGRGDIYYNEQYF
TGCAGCGTTGAGGGCAGGGGGGACATCTACTACAATGAGCAGTACTTC
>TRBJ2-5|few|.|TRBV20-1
CSASGMGETQYF
TGCAGTGCTAGCGGGATGGGGGAGACCCAGTACTTC
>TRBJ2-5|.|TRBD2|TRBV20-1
CSARSLAETIQETRYF
TGCAGTGCTAGGAGTCTAGCGGAGACTATCCAAGAGACCCGGTACTTC
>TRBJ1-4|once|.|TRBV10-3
CAIGAEEGNEKLFF
TGTGCCATCGGGGCAGAGGAAGGGAATGAAAAACTGTTTTTT
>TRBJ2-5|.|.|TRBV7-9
CASSLAGQTQYF
TGTGCCAGCAGCTTAGCGGGACAGACCCAGTACTTC
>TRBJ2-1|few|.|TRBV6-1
CASSGQLRNEQFF
TGTGCCAGCAGTGGACAACTTAGAAATGAGCAGTTCTTC
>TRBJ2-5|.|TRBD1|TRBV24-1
CATSAHDRDQETQYF
TGTGCCACCAGCGCGCATGACAGGGACCAAGAGACCCAGTACTTC
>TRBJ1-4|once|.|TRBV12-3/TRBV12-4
CAGTSDPTGWNEKLFF
TGTGCCGGCACATCAGATCCCACAGGGTGGAATGAAAAACTGTTTTTT
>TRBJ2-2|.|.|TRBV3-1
CASSQGSDARELFF
TGTGCCAGCAGCCAAGGATCTGACGCCCGCGAGCTGTTTTTT
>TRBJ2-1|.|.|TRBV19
CASSIGRDNEQFF
TGTGCCAGTAGTATTGGACGGGATAATGAGCAGTTCTTC
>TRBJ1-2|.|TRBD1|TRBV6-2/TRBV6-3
CASSSVSRDRANCGYTF
TGTGCCAGCAGTTCCGTGTCCCGGGACAGGGCGAACTGTGGCTACACCTTC
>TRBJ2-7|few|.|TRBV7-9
CASSLVSAETGYEQYF
TGTGCCAGCAGCTTAGTATCAGCGGAAACGGGGTACGAGCAGTACTTC
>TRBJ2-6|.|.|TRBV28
CASSPTNSGANVLTF
TGTGCCAGCAGCCCCACTAACTCTGGGGCCAACGTCCTGACTTTC
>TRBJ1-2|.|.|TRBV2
CDWYPNCGYTF
TGTGACTGGTACCCTAACTGTGGCTACACCTTC
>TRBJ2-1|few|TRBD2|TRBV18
CASSPPGLAGSRNEQFF
TGTGCCAGCTCACCACCGGGACTAGCGGGAAGTCGGAATGAGCAGTTCTTC
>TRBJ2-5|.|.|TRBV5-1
CASSLGPAQEAQYF
TGCGCCAGCAGCTTGGGGCCCGCGCAAGAGGCCCAGTACTTC
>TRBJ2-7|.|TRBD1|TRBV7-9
CASSQGQGTSEQYF
TGTGCCAGCAGCCAAGGACAGGGAACGAGCGAGCAGTACTTC
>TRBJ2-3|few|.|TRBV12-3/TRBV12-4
CASSLPRGYSTDTQYF
TGTGCCAGCAGTTTGCCTAGAGGATACAGCACAGATACGCAGTATTTT
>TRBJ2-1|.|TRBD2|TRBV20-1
CSARDILAGGSYNEQFF
TGCAGTGCTAGAGACATACTAGCGGGAGGCTCCTACAATGAGCAGTTCTTC
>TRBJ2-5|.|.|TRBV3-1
CASSQRHGETQNF
TGTGCCAGCAGCCAACGTCATGGGGAGACCCAGAACTTC
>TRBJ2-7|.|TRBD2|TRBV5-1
CASSLGTAGAHEQYF
TGCGCCAGCAGCTTGGGAACAGCGGGAGCCCACGAGCAGTACTTC
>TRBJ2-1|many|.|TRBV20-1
CSASPPNEQFF
TGCAGTGCTAGCCCGCCCAATGAGCAGTTCTTC
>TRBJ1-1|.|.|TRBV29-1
CSVELLHREAFF
TGCAGCGTCGAACTATTACACCGTGAAGCTTTCTTT
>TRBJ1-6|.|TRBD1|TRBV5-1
CASTEPGGHSPPHF
TGCGCCAGCACCGAGCCAGGGGGGCATTCACCCCCCCACTTT
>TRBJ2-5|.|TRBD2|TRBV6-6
CASRGTSASQETQYF
TGTGCCAGCAGGGGGACTAGCGCCTCACAAGAGACCCAGTACTTC
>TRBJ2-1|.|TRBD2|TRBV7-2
CASTPGGLAAFNEQFF
TGTGCCAGCACCCCTGGGGGACTAGCGGCCTTCAATGAGCAGTTCTTC
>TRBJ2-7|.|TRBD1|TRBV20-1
CSARDQGGPSSYEQYF
TGCAGTGCTAGAGATCAAGGGGGCCCAAGCTCCTACGAGCAGTACTTC
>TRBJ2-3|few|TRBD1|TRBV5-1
CASSPRQGDTDTQYF
TGCGCCAGCAGCCCTCGACAGGGCGACACAGATACGCAGTATTTT
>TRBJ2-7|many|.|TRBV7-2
CASSAGFSTRAYEQYF
TGTGCCAGCAGCGCCGGGTTTTCTACACGGGCCTACGAGCAGTACTTC
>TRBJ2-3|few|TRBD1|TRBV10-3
CAITQGTGRTDTQYF
TGTGCCATCACCCAAGGGACAGGGAGGACAGATACGCAGTATTTT
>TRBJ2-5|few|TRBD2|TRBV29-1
CSVRSGGRALGETQYF
TGCAGCGTTCGTTCGGGCGGGAGGGCCCTTGGAGAGACCCAGTACTTC
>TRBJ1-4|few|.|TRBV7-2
CASSSPPSPGDEKLFF
TGTGCCAGCAGCTCCCCCCCGAGCCCTGGGGATGAAAAACTGTTTTTT
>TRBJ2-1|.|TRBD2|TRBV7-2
CASRVSAGGYNEQFF
TGTGCCAGCAGAGTCTCAGCGGGAGGCTACAATGAGCAGTTCTTC
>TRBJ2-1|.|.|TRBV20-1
CSAREGSGIHNGQFF
TGCAGTGCTAGAGAAGGTAGTGGGATTCACAATGGGCAGTTCTTC
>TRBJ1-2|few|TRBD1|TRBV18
CASSPGQGKDGYTF
TGTGCCAGCTCACCCGGACAGGGGAAAGATGGCTACACCTTC
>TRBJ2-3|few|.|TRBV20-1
CSASTRLDTQYF
TGCAGTGCTAGCACCCGATTAGATACGCAGTATTTT
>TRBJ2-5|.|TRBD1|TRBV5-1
CASSTGQDWETQYF
TGCGCCAGCAGCACTGGACAGGACTGGGAGACCCAGTACTTC
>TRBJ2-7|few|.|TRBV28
CASSLSRASYNEQYF
TGTGCCAGCAGTTTATCGCGGGCTTCCTACAATGAGCAGTACTTC
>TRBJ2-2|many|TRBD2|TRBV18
CASSLLTSGRPWTGELFF
TGTGCCAGCTCACTACTGACTAGCGGGAGGCCTTGGACCGGGGAGCTGTTTTTT
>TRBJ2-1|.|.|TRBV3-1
CASNQGLASYNEQFF
TGTGCCAGCAACCAGGGGCTAGCGTCCTACAATGAGCAGTTCTTC
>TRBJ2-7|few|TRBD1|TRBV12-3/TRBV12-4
CASNNRDRTVTYEQYF
TGTGCCAGCAATAACAGGGACAGGACGGTGACCTACGAGCAGTACTTC
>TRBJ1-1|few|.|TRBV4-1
CASSQGYYNTEAFF
TGCGCCAGCAGCCAAGGGTACTATAACACTGAAGCTTTCTTT
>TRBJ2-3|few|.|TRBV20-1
CSSNYRGTDTQYF
TGCAGTTCCAATTATAGGGGCACAGATACGCAGTATTTT
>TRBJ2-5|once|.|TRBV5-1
CASRGTGWYQETQYF
TGCGCCAGCAGGGGAACGGGGTGGTACCAAGAGACCCAGTACTTC